This T cell receptor beta chain was identified during a study of OX40 agonist ivuxolimab in advanced cancers. Broadly, across the study: Ivuxolimab was an agonistic, fully human IgG2 monoclonal antibody directed against OX40 (CD134), a costimulatory receptor. Intravenous ivuxolimab was administered to patients every 2 weeks at six dose levels: 0.01, 0.1, 0.3, 1.5, 3 and 10 mg/kg. The point of sequencing TCRbeta in the periphery was to test whether ivuxolimab changed TCR sequence diversity and drove clonal T-cell expansion. Partial responses occurred in three dose-escalation patients, of whom one had hepatocellular carcinoma and two had cutaneous melanoma. Patients were allowed to have had prior anti-PD-1, anti-PD-L1 or anti-CTLA-4 therapy, and approximately 40% of the dose-escalation patients had been treated with checkpoint inhibitors. In the dose-escalation cohort, 82.7% of patients were male, and the mean age was roughly 60 years, with a range of about 23 to 90. Of the approximately 50 dose-escalation patients, hepatocellular carcinoma was present in about 20, melanoma in some 15, renal cell carcinoma in 9 and head and neck cancer in 9. The paper describes the monotherapy dose-escalation part (N ≈ 52 patients) of the phase I trial of ivuxolimab.

Details on this clone: The clone's antigen remains unknown. Per-base qualities were not stored, and no clone one base away is much larger.

General findings and caveats noted by the study authors: In partial responders in the 0.1-3.0 mg/kg groups, normalized peripheral clonal expansion was found to be among the lowest, especially among CD8+ T cells. After ivuxolimab, CD8+ T cells had more expanded clones than CD4+ T cells on average. Which antigens the clonally expanded peripheral T cells were specific for was not determined. Low levels of normalized T-cell clonal expansion were also seen in some nonresponding patients. At doses of 0.1 to 3.0 mg/kg, clonal expansion of both CD4+ and CD8+ T cells in blood was seen between baseline and week 6.

Based on the germline V gene (reference sequence), the CDR1 and CDR2 sequences are LNHDA and SQIVND. Its CDR3 holds 16 amino acids, cysteine through phenylalanine. This entry keeps only the CDR3 DNA: 48 bases, framed from base 1. At the junction V is shortened by 6 bases and J by 0 bases; bases outside the gene matches: 9. Genomic DNA was isolated from the sorted cells so that the TCRbeta CDR3 region could be sequenced. The immunoSEQ Assay was used for sequencing of TCRbeta CDR3 regions. Drawn from immuneACCESS, this table holds only the in-frame rearrangements with V and J called that TCRdb kept. Clones are partly lost; checked studies trace under half to an unresolved V gene and leave the rest unexplained. This sample gives 90,000 to 100,000 clones in total; roughly 95% of them show up just once. Jointly, the top ten make up around 2% of the sample. The trial excluded patients who had a history of autoimmune disease or who were on systemic immunosuppression. Peripheral blood for TCR sequencing was drawn from every dose cohort at baseline, at cycle 4 day 1 and at cycle 7 day 1. Samples were obtained from an open-label, multicenter, first-in-human phase I dose-escalation trial of ivuxolimab. Adults with locally advanced or metastatic melanoma, renal cell, hepatocellular, or head and neck squamous cell carcinoma were enrolled in the trial. Before TCR sequencing, CD4+ T cells and CD8+ T cells were sorted from peripheral blood as separate populations.

Sequencing was performed on CD4+ or CD8+ T cells sorted from blood, taken in a trial of the OX40 agonist ivuxolimab. The clonotype comes from an adult with an advanced solid tumor such as melanoma, head and neck, liver or kidney cancer. The receptor chain draws on TRBV19 and TRBJ2-7; 9 junctional bases match TRBD1. The DNA sequence is TGTGCCAGTAGCCAAGTACCGGGACAGGGCTCCTACGAGCAGTACTTC. It is translated as CASSQVPGQGSYEQYF.